The sequence of this T cell receptor beta chain was determined in a study of cytomegalovirus exposure and HLA in healthy donors. Overall study: Among the 398 donors who were genotyped, approximately 76% fell in the genetic ancestry cluster that is associated with self-reported Caucasian donors.

Germline-derived CDR1 and CDR2 are MNHNS and SASEGT. V dropped 11 bases and J dropped 2 bases, with 12 bases sitting between them. The CDR3 loop spans 13 amino acids. On this clone itself: The antigen is not known.

The primer mix had 60 Vbeta and 13 Jbeta primers. Using immunoSEQ multiplex PCR, the repertoire was profiled, and TCRdb retains in-frame clones only, with some absent. The sample lists 200,000 or so clones, 82% occurring once. Study results and limitations: Associated with cytomegalovirus, according to the listing, were 150 to 200 TCR beta chains. Later genetic work tied a missense DCLRE1C variant to beta-chain V and J trimming.

The rearrangement links TRBV6-1 to TRBJ2-2; tentatively, D is TRBD2 (5 bases). The sequencing input was PBMCs. This receptor was identified in a woman aged 18-35 years in good health and CMV-seronegative. Here the CDR3 DNA reads TGTGCCGCCTCGCGGGCTAACACCGGGGAGCTGTTTTTT. It is translated as CAASRANTGELFF.